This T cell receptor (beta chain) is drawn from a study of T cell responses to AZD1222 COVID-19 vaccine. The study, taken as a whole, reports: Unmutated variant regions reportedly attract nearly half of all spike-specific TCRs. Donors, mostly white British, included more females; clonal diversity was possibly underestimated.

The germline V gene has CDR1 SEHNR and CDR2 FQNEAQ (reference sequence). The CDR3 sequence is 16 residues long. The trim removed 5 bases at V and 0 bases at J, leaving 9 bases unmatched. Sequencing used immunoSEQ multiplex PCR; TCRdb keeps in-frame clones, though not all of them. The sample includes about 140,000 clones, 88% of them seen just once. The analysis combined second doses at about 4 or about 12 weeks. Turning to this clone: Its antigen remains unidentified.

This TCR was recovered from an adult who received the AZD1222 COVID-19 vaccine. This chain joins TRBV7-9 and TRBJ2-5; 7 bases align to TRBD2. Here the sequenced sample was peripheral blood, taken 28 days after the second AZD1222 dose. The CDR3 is CASSHHSLAYQETQYF. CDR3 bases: TGTGCCAGCAGCCACCACTCACTAGCGTACCAAGAGACCCAGTACTTC.